These T cell receptor beta chains were read from a single sample in a study of memory CD4+ T cells and cytomegalovirus serostatus. Profiling relied on immunoSEQ multiplex PCR, and the TCRdb table lists in-frame clones only, not all of them. In the table there are tens of thousands of clones, around 78% of which are singletons. Sequenced input: memory CD4+ T cells from blood. The receptors derive from an adult in good health and CMV-seronegative. The CDR3 runs from the conserved cysteine through the conserved F or W. Each record gives: J gene, V gene, CDR3 protein.

J gene: TRBJ1-5
V gene: TRBV6-1
CDR3 protein: CASRSTGDNNQPQHF

J gene: TRBJ1-5
V gene: TRBV19
CDR3 protein: CASSVRGGHSNEPQHF

J gene: TRBJ2-2
V gene: TRBV6-6
CDR3 protein: CASSYRAVGNTGELFF

J gene: TRBJ1-6
V gene: TRBV2
CDR3 protein: CASSESGQDNSPLHF

J gene: TRBJ2-7
V gene: TRBV27
CDR3 protein: CAASSQGSYEQYF

J gene: TRBJ2-7
V gene: TRBV6-5
CDR3 protein: CASRGTGTDKQYF

J gene: TRBJ1-1
V gene: TRBV5-1
CDR3 protein: CASSLAPGVNTEAFF

J gene: TRBJ2-3
V gene: TRBV30
CDR3 protein: CAWRRSGSTDTQYF

J gene: TRBJ1-2
V gene: TRBV6-4
CDR3 protein: CASSEMFGGNYGYTF

J gene: TRBJ2-1
V gene: TRBV7-2
CDR3 protein: CASSLVGAAEQFF

J gene: TRBJ1-2
V gene: TRBV7-8
CDR3 protein: CASSLVAVGTANNYGYTF

J gene: TRBJ1-6
V gene: TRBV6-1
CDR3 protein: CASSGGTGVSNSPLHF

J gene: TRBJ1-3
V gene: TRBV10-2
CDR3 protein: CASSLGTGQGGIISGNTIYF

J gene: TRBJ2-5
V gene: TRBV7-9
CDR3 protein: CASSPGPTQTQYF

J gene: TRBJ2-3
V gene: TRBV6-1
CDR3 protein: CASNRAGLSTDTQYF

J gene: TRBJ1-1
V gene: TRBV9
CDR3 protein: CASSTTGIQAEAFF

J gene: TRBJ2-1
V gene: TRBV6-1
CDR3 protein: CASSEPGSGSYNEQFF

J gene: TRBJ1-1
V gene: TRBV7-2
CDR3 protein: CASSFRQGVNTEAFF

J gene: TRBJ1-6
V gene: TRBV7-9
CDR3 protein: CASSAVESSYNSPLHF

J gene: TRBJ2-3
V gene: TRBV4-1
CDR3 protein: CASSQASGREYTQYF

J gene: TRBJ1-5
V gene: TRBV2
CDR3 protein: CASSGQNSNQPQHF

J gene: TRBJ1-3
V gene: TRBV19
CDR3 protein: CASSKNRGSSGNTIYF

J gene: TRBJ1-1
V gene: TRBV29-1
CDR3 protein: CSVSSAIRAAEAFF

J gene: TRBJ1-6
V gene: TRBV5-1
CDR3 protein: CASSLGHDNSPLHF

J gene: TRBJ2-3
V gene: TRBV7-9
CDR3 protein: CASSLDRGGTDTQYF

J gene: TRBJ2-3
V gene: TRBV7-6
CDR3 protein: CASSLGQNGGDTQYF

J gene: TRBJ1-1
V gene: TRBV2
CDR3 protein: CASQADRNTEAFF

J gene: TRBJ2-7
V gene: TRBV10-2
CDR3 protein: CASSEFVSYEQYF

J gene: TRBJ1-6
V gene: TRBV14
CDR3 protein: CASSQVDSPLHF

J gene: TRBJ1-6
V gene: TRBV5-6
CDR3 protein: CASSLSGAISPLHF

J gene: TRBJ2-1
V gene: TRBV5-4
CDR3 protein: CASSIRQEQFF

J gene: TRBJ2-7
V gene: TRBV18
CDR3 protein: CASSPLVSSGGGEQYF

J gene: TRBJ2-5
V gene: TRBV6-1
CDR3 protein: CASSEGPDLFARYF

J gene: TRBJ2-1
V gene: TRBV6-5
CDR3 protein: CASSSEQGPYNEQFF

J gene: TRBJ1-2
V gene: TRBV21-1
CDR3 protein: CASSKGPQVSYGYTF